This T cell receptor (beta chain) was sequenced in a study of cytomegalovirus exposure and HLA in healthy donors. This CDR3 is 17 amino acids long. The V end was cut by 4 bases, the J end by 0 bases, with 18 bases between. Per the germline V gene, CDR1 is SGHDN and CDR2 is FVKESK. Method: immunoSEQ multiplex PCR; TCRdb's copy keeps in-frame clones and lacks some. Of under 200,000 clones in the sample, more than 80% are singletons; the top ten hold 3% to 3.5%. The chain has TRBV14 and TRBJ1-2; perhaps TRBD1 as D (6 bases). This TCR was recovered from a woman younger than 35 in good health and CMV-seropositive. The sequenced material came from PBMCs. This CDR3 reads CASSLTGGAISNYGYTF. CDR3 DNA: TGTGCCAGCAGCCTAACGGGGGGGGCAATCTCTAACTATGGCTACACCTTC. The whole variable domain, remainder taken from reference TRBV14 and TRBJ1-2, is EAGVTQFPSHSVIEKGQTVTLRCDPISGHDNLYWYRRVMGKEIKFLLHFVKESKQDESGMPNNRFLAERTGGTYSTLKVQPAELEDSGVYFCASSLTGGAISNYGYTFGSGTRLTVV.